These T cell receptor beta chains were read from a single sample in a study of T cell repertoires in cytomegalovirus infection. A single record per CDR3 protein comes from TCRdb applying MiXCR to the reads. Of approximately 50,000 distinct CDR3 sequences listed, around a fifth were seen once; the top ten hold about 68%. Their recognized antigens are unknown. The starting material was CD8+ T cells from cultured PBMCs, obtained from culture after CMV antigen stimulation. Receptors were obtained from a human donor in good health (CMV status not recorded). Some clones in this sample may be carry-over from other donors' samples. The CDR3 runs from the conserved cysteine through the conserved F or W. Fields, in order: CDR3 length, V gene, J gene, clone size, D gene, CDR3 protein, CDR3 DNA. The D gene is left open where the match is weak. Clone size, where shown, is once, few, many, or a class for clones that have expanded.

len: 14
v_gene: TRBV5-5
j_gene: TRBJ2-5
abundance: NA
d_gene: TRBD1
CDR3aa: CASSSDRGQETQYF
CDR3nt: TGTGCCAGCAGCTCAGACAGGGGTCAAGAGACCCAGTACTTC

len: 15
v_gene: TRBV4-3
j_gene: TRBJ2-2
abundance: NA
d_gene: NA
CDR3aa: CASSQRDTYTGELFF
CDR3nt: TGCGCCAGCAGCCAACGGGACACTTACACCGGGGAGCTGTTTTTT

len: 12
v_gene: TRBV7-2
j_gene: TRBJ1-5
abundance: NA
d_gene: NA
CDR3aa: CASSFGNQPQHF
CDR3nt: TGTGCCAGCAGCTTTGGGAATCAGCCCCAGCATTTT

len: 13
v_gene: TRBV7-8
j_gene: TRBJ2-5
abundance: few
d_gene: NA
CDR3aa: CASSFGRQETQYF
CDR3nt: TGTGCCAGCAGCTTTGGCCGACAAGAGACCCAGTACTTC

len: 15
v_gene: TRBV27
j_gene: TRBJ2-7
abundance: NA
d_gene: NA
CDR3aa: CASSSLPPGPYEQYF
CDR3nt: TGTGCCAGCAGTTCCCTCCCCCCCGGCCCCTACGAGCAGTACTTC

len: 16
v_gene: TRBV7-2
j_gene: TRBJ1-2
abundance: many
d_gene: TRBD1
CDR3aa: CAGRNPGQISNYGYTF
CDR3nt: TGTGCCGGCCGAAATCCGGGACAGATATCTAACTATGGCTACACCTTC

len: 15
v_gene: TRBV30
j_gene: TRBJ2-7
abundance: few
d_gene: TRBD1
CDR3aa: CACQWVGQGSYEQYF
CDR3nt: TGTGCCTGCCAGTGGGTGGGACAGGGAAGTTACGAGCAGTACTTC

len: 14
v_gene: TRBV7-8
j_gene: TRBJ2-1
abundance: NA
d_gene: NA
CDR3aa: CASSLLGKMNEQFF
CDR3nt: TGTGCCAGCAGCTTATTGGGGAAAATGAATGAGCAGTTCTTC

len: 12
v_gene: TRBV7-9
j_gene: TRBJ1-1
abundance: few
d_gene: NA
CDR3aa: CASSRLGLEAFF
CDR3nt: TGTGCCAGCAGCCGATTGGGGCTAGAAGCTTTCTTT

len: 15
v_gene: TRBV7-9
j_gene: TRBJ1-1
abundance: few
d_gene: NA
CDR3aa: CASKLTAGVNTEAFF
CDR3nt: TGTGCCAGCAAATTAACTGCGGGGGTGAACACTGAAGCTTTCTTT

len: 13
v_gene: TRBV6-6
j_gene: TRBJ2-1
abundance: few
d_gene: NA
CDR3aa: CASRSPSENEQFF
CDR3nt: TGTGCCAGCAGATCCCCGTCTGAGAATGAGCAGTTCTTC

len: 15
v_gene: TRBV7-2
j_gene: TRBJ2-1
abundance: few
d_gene: TRBD2
CDR3aa: CASSLSGSAYNEQFF
CDR3nt: TGTGCCAGCAGCTTAAGCGGGAGTGCCTACAATGAGCAGTTCTTC

len: 15
v_gene: TRBV7-2
j_gene: TRBJ2-1
abundance: few
d_gene: TRBD2
CDR3aa: CAIGLAGGGGNEQFF
CDR3nt: TGTGCCATAGGACTAGCGGGCGGGGGGGGCAATGAGCAGTTCTTC

len: 16
v_gene: TRBV5-6
j_gene: TRBJ2-5
abundance: NA
d_gene: NA
CDR3aa: CASSLANRGALETQYF
CDR3nt: TGTGCCAGCAGCTTGGCCAATCGGGGGGCGCTAGAGACCCAGTACTTC

len: 21
v_gene: TRBV6-2/TRBV6-3
j_gene: TRBJ2-1
abundance: NA
d_gene: NA
CDR3aa: CASRAWGAEAGASDSYNEQFF
CDR3nt: TGTGCCAGCAGAGCTTGGGGGGCGGAGGCGGGGGCCTCTGACTCCTACAATGAGCAGTTCTTC

len: 14
v_gene: TRBV7-8
j_gene: TRBJ1-2
abundance: NA
d_gene: NA
CDR3aa: CASSLGRRGDGYTF
CDR3nt: TGTGCCAGCAGCTTAGGTCGCAGGGGAGATGGCTACACCTTC

len: 14
v_gene: TRBV4-3
j_gene: TRBJ2-7
abundance: few
d_gene: NA
CDR3aa: CASSQVDGSYEQYF
CDR3nt: TGCGCCAGCAGTCAGGTCGACGGATCCTACGAGCAGTACTTC

len: 13
v_gene: TRBV4-3
j_gene: TRBJ2-7
abundance: NA
d_gene: NA
CDR3aa: CASSQDRTYEQYF
CDR3nt: TGCGCCAGCAGCCAAGATCGCACCTACGAGCAGTACTTC

len: 16
v_gene: TRBV4-3
j_gene: TRBJ2-1
abundance: NA
d_gene: NA
CDR3aa: CASSQEAGRGGNEQFF
CDR3nt: TGCGCCAGCAGCCAAGAAGCGGGGAGAGGGGGCAATGAGCAGTTCTTC

len: 15
v_gene: TRBV9
j_gene: TRBJ2-3
abundance: NA
d_gene: TRBD1
CDR3aa: CASSVAWDRPDTQYF
CDR3nt: TGTGCCAGCAGCGTAGCTTGGGACAGGCCAGATACGCAGTATTTT

len: 13
v_gene: TRBV29-1
j_gene: TRBJ2-7
abundance: few
d_gene: NA
CDR3aa: CSVDIGDSYEQYF
CDR3nt: TGCAGCGTTGATATTGGGGACTCCTACGAGCAGTACTTC

len: 11
v_gene: TRBV7-6
j_gene: TRBJ1-2
abundance: few
d_gene: NA
CDR3aa: CASSFKLTYTF
CDR3nt: TGTGCCAGCAGCTTTAAGTTGACCTACACCTTC

len: 16
v_gene: TRBV14
j_gene: TRBJ2-6
abundance: NA
d_gene: NA
CDR3aa: CASSQGWASGANVLTF
CDR3nt: TGTGCCAGCAGCCAAGGGTGGGCCTCTGGGGCCAACGTCCTGACTTTC

len: 14
v_gene: TRBV6-1
j_gene: TRBJ2-7
abundance: few
d_gene: NA
CDR3aa: CASSEVGPEYEQYF
CDR3nt: TGTGCCAGCAGTGAAGTGGGACCAGAATACGAGCAGTACTTC